The TCR beta chain under discussion was sequenced for a study of cytomegalovirus exposure and HLA in healthy donors. The PCR made use of 60 Vbeta and 13 Jbeta primers. The data were produced by immunoSEQ multiplex PCR, yet TCRdb's version contains in-frame clones alone and is incomplete. The repertoire holds 110,000 to 150,000 clones, with 60% to 85% as singletons. The specimen sequenced was PBMCs. The sequence was collected from a man between 18 and 35 years old in good health and CMV-seronegative.

The chain's CDR3 is CASIPGTANTEAFF. CDR3 DNA: TGTGCCAGCATACCCGGGACAGCGAACACTGAAGCTTTCTTT. The chain joins TRBV6-1 to TRBJ1-1; the match to TRBD1 covers 7 bases. Losses at the gene ends were 7 bases for V and 1 base for J; bases not matched to a gene: 6. Per germline, CDR1 MNHNS and CDR2 SASEGT. The CDR3 covers 14 residues.